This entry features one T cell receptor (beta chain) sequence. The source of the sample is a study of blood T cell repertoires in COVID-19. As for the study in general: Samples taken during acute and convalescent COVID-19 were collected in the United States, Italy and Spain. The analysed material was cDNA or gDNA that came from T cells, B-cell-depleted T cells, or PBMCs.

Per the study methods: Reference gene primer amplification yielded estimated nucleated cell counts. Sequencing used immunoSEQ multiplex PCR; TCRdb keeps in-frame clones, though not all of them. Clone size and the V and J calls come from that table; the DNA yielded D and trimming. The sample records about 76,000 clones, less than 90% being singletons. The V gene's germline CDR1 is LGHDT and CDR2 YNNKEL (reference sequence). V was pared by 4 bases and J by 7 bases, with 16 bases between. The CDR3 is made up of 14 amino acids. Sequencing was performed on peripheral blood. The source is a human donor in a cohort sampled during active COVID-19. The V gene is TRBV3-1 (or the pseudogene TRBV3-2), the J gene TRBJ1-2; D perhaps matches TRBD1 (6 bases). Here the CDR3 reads CASSRNREGSGYTF. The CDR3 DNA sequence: TGTGCCAGCAGCCGGAACAGGGAAGGTAGTGGCTACACCTTC.